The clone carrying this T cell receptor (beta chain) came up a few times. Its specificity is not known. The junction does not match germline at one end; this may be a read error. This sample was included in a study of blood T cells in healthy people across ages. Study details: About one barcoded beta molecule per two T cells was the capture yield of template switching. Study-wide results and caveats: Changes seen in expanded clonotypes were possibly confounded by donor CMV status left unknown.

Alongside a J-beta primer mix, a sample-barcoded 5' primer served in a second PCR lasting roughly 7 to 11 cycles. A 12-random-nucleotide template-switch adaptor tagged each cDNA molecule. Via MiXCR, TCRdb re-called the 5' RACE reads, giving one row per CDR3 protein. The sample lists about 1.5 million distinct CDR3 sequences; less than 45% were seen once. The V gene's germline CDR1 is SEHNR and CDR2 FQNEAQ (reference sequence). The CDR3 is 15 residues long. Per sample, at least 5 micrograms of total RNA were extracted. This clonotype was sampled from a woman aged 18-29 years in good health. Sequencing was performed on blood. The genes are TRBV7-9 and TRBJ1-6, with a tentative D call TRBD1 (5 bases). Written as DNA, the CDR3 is TGTGCCAGCAGATTAGGCGGGACGACTAATTCACCCCTCCACTTT. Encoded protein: CASRLGGTTNSPLHF.